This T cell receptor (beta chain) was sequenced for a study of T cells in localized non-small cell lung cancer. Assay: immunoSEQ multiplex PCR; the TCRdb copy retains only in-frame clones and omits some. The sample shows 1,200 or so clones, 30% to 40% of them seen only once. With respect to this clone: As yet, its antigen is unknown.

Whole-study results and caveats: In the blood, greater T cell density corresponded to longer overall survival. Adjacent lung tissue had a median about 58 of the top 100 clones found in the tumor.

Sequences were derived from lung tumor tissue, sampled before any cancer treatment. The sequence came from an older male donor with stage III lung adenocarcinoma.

The DNA of the CDR3 is TGTGCCAGCACCCCCCCCTTAAGGGGTGATGGCTACACCTTC. Protein: CASTPPLRGDGYTF. V gene TRBV11-3 combines with J gene TRBJ1-2; maybe TRBD1 (5 bases). Trimming cost V 7 bases and J 6 bases, with 18 bases left between them. Germline V gene data show CDR1 as SGHNT and CDR2 as YENEEA. The CDR3 is 14 amino acids.